This T cell receptor (beta chain) derives from a study of T cell repertoires in cytomegalovirus infection. Broader study findings: Summed frequency of public TCR beta families distinguished CMV carriers with the relevant HLA. Predominance within the ex vivo response was attributable to HLA-C-restricted CMV-specific TCR beta clonotypes.

This clonotype has only a few counts. Its matching antigen is unknown. TCRdb called the reads again in MiXCR, with one record for every CDR3 protein. The repertoire holds approximately 240,000 distinct CDR3 sequences, roughly 12% seen once, with 1.5% to 2% in the top ten. Germline CDR1 reads SQVTM; CDR2 reads ANQGSEA. The CDR3 length is 15 residues. V lost 2 bases and J lost 0; bases outside the gene matches: 4. Specimen: PBMCs. The chain is built from TRBV29-1 and TRBJ2-3; 8 nucleotides align to TRBD1. The receptor's source is a human donor in good health (CMV status not recorded). Some clones in this sample may be carry-over from other donors' samples. The CDR3 here is CSVEYRTGSTDTQYF. CDR3 bases: TGCAGCGTTGAATATAGGACAGGGAGCACAGATACGCAGTATTTT.